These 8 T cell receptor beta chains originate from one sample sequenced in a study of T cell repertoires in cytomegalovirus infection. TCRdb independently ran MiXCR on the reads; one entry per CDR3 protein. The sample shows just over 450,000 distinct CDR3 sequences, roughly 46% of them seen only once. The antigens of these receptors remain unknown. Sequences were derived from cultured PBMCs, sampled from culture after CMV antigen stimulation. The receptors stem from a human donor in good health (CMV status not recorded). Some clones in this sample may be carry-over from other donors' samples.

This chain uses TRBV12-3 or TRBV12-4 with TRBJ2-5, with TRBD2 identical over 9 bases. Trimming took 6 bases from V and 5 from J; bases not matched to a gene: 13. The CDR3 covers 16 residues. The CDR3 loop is CASSGIAGVGSETQYF. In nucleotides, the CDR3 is TGTGCCAGCAGCGGAATAGCGGGGGTCGGGTCGGAGACCCAGTACTTC.

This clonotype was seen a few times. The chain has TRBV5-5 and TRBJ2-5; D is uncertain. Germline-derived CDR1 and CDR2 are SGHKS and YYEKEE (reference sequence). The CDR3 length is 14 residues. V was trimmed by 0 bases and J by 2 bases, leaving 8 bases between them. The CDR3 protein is CASSLAAGQETQYF. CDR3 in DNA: TGTGCCAGCAGCTTGGCGGCAGGACAAGAGACCCAGTACTTC.

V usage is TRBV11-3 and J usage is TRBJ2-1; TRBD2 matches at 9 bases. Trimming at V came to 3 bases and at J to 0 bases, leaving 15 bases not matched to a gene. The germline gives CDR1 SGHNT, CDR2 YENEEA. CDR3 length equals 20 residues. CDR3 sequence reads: CASSLVGVAGAFSSYNEQFF. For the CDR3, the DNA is TGTGCCAGCAGCTTGGTCGGGGTAGCGGGAGCCTTCAGCTCCTACAATGAGCAGTTCTTC.

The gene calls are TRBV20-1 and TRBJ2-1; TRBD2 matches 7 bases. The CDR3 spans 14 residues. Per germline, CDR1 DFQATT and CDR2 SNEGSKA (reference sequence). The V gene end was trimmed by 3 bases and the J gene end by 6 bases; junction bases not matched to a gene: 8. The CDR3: CSASPQIAGNEQFF. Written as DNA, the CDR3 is TGCAGTGCTAGTCCGCAAATAGCGGGCAATGAGCAGTTCTTC.

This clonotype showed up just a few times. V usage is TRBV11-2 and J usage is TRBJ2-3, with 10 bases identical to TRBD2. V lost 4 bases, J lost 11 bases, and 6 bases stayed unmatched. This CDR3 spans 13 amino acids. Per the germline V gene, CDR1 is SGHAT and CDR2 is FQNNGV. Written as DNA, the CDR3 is TGTGCCAGCAGCTCCTCAGGACTAGCGGAGCAGTATTTT. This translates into CASSSSGLAEQYF.

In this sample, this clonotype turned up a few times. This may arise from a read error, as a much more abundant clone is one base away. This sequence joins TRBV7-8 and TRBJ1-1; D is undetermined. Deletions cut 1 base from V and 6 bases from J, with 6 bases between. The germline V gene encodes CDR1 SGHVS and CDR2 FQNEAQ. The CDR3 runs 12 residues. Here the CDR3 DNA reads TGTGCCAGCAGCTTAGGCGGCCCTGAAGCTTTCTTT. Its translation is CASSLGGPEAFF.

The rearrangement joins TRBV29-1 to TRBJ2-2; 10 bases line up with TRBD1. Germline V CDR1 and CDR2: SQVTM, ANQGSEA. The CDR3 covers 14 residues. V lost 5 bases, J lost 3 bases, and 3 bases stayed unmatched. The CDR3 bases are TGCAGCGTTTCCGGGACAGGGGACACCGGGGAGCTGTTTTTT. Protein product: CSVSGTGDTGELFF.

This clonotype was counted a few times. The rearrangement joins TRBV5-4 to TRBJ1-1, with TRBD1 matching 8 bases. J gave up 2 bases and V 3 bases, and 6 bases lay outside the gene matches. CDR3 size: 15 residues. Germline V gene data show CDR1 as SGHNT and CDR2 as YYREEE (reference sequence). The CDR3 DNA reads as TGTGCCAGCAGCTGGAACCCAGGGGGCAACACTGAAGCTTTCTTT. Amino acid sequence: CASSWNPGGNTEAFF. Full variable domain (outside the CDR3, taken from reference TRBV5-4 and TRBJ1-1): ETGVTQSPTHLIKTRGQQVTLRCSSQSGHNTVSWYQQALGQGPQFIFQYYREEENGRGNFPPRFSGLQFPNYSSELNVNALELDDSALYLCASSWNPGGNTEAFFGQGTRLTVV.